The 5 T cell receptor beta chains presented below share a single source sample, sequenced in a study of cytomegalovirus exposure and HLA in healthy donors (dated 2017 in TCRdb). The library was made by the immunoSEQ multiplex PCR assay. A mixture of 60 forward primers for TCR Vbeta segments and 13 reverse primers for TCR Jbeta segments was used in the multiplex PCR. TCRdb stores this immuneACCESS table with in-frame sequences only. Part of the clones is absent; in the studies checked, under half of the shortfall reflects unresolved V genes, and no reason is known for the rest. The sample data list 210,000 or so clones, and about 80% of these were observed just once. The ten largest account for roughly 2% of the sample. Sequenced sample: PBMCs. These receptors originate from a man between 18 and 29 years old in good health and CMV-seronegative.

V and J are TRBV7-9 and TRBJ1-2; 8 bases are shared with TRBD1. Per germline, CDR1 SEHNR and CDR2 FQNEAQ (reference sequence). J was trimmed by 3 bases and V by 5 bases; bases with no gene match: 20. CDR3 size: 19 residues. The CDR3 reads CASSLIVGVSNRGDYGYTF. The CDR3 region has the DNA TGTGCCAGCAGCCTAATAGTGGGGGTATCGAACAGGGGGGACTATGGCTACACCTTC.

This clone was seen once. The chain couples TRBV27 to TRBJ2-1, with a tentative D call TRBD2 (6 bases). The V and J ends lost 2 bases and 8 bases respectively, with 16 bases between them. The germline CDR1 and CDR2 sequences are MNHEY and SMNVEV (reference sequence). The CDR3 totals 15 residues. CDR3 DNA: TGTGCCAGCAGTTTAAAGGAGGGGCCGGGCTATGAGCAGTTCTTC. Translated, it gives CASSLKEGPGYEQFF.

This clone has a single count. The chain employs TRBV19 and TRBJ1-1, with TRBD1 identical over 10 bases. The CDR3 is 16 amino acids. Germline CDR1 is LNHDA and CDR2 is SQIVND (reference sequence). V lost 5 bases and J lost 4; bases outside the gene matches: 10. CDR3 protein: CASSVPGQGYGTEAFF. As DNA, the CDR3 is TGTGCCAGTAGTGTGCCGGGACAGGGGTATGGCACTGAAGCTTTCTTT.

The chain joins TRBV11-3 to TRBJ1-5; TRBD1 matches 8 bases. Per the germline V gene, CDR1 is SGHNT and CDR2 is YENEEA. The CDR3 length is 17 residues. Trimming cost V 2 bases and J 1 base; bases outside gene matches: 7. The CDR3 region is CASSLRWTGRSNQPQHF. The CDR3 DNA is TGTGCCAGCAGCTTAAGGTGGACAGGGAGAAGCAATCAGCCCCAGCATTTT.

This sequence joins TRBV29-1 and TRBJ1-1; TRBD1 matches 8 bases. The germline V gene encodes CDR1 SQVTM and CDR2 ANQGSEA. Unmatched junction bases numbered 4, after V lost 7 bases and J lost 0 bases. The CDR3 loop spans 13 amino acids. The CDR3 region is CSGNRGMNTEAFF. CDR3 coding DNA: TGCAGCGGGAACAGGGGGATGAACACTGAAGCTTTCTTT. The entire variable domain, with the rest obtained from reference TRBV29-1 and TRBJ1-1, is as follows: SAVISQKPSRDICQRGTSLTIQCQVDSQVTMMFWYRQQPGQSLTLIATANQGSEATYESGFVIDKFPISRPNLTFSTLTVSNMSPEDSSIYLCSGNRGMNTEAFFGQGTRLTVV.